Included here is one T cell receptor beta chain sequence, with context. What it recognizes is unknown. Sequencing used immunoSEQ multiplex PCR; TCRdb keeps in-frame clones, though not all of them. The table lists approximately 20,000 clones, almost 85% of them singletons. The data belong to a study of CD4+ T cells in melanoma. The study, taken as a whole, reports: CD8+ T cell, macrophage and B cell function reportedly correlated with neoantigen-specific CD4+ T cells. Neoantigen-specific CD4+ T cells in melanoma reportedly had diverse differentiation states.

The CDR3 has 16 residues. V was shortened by 2 bases and J by 0 bases, with 14 bases between the two germline ends. The V gene's germline CDR1 is SGHKS and CDR2 YYEKEE (reference sequence). This clonotype originated in a human donor with melanoma. The V call is TRBV5-5, the J call TRBJ1-2; D gene unclear. Material for sequencing was cells from a culture (not recorded whether cultured in vitro). As DNA, the CDR3 is TGTGCCAGCAGCTTCGGGCCCCGAAGGTCTAACTATGGCTACACCTTC. Translated, it gives CASSFGPRRSNYGYTF.